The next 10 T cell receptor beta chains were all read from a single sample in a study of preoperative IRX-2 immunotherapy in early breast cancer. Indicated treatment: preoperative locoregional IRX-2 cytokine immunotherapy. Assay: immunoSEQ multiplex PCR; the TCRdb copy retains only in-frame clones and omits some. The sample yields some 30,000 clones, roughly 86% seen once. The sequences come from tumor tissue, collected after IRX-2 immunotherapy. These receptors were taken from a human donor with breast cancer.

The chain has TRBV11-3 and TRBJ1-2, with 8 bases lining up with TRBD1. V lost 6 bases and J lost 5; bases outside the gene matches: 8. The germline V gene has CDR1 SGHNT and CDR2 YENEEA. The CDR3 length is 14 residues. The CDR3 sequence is CASSLRGRGYGYTF. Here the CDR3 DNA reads TGTGCCAGCAGTCTCAGGGGGCGCGGTTATGGCTACACCTTC.

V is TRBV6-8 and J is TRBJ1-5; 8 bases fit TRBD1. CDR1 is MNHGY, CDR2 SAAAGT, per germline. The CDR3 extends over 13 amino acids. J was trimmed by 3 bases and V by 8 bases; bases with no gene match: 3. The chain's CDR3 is CASQDRANQPQHF. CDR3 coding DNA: TGTGCCAGCCAGGACAGGGCCAATCAGCCCCAGCATTTT.

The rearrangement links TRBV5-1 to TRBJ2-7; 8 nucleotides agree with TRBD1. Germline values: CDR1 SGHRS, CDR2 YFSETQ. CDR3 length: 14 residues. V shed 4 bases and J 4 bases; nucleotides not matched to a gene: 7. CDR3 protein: CASSPGTGDYEQYV. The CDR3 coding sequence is TGCGCCAGCAGCCCAGGGACAGGCGATTACGAGCAGTACGTC.

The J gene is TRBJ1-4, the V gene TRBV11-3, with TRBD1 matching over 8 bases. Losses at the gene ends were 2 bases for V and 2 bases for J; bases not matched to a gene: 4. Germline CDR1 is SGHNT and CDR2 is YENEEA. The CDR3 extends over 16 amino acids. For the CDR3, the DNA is TGTGCCAGCAGCTTAAGCTACAGGGGGACTAATGAAAAACTGTTTTTT. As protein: CASSLSYRGTNEKLFF. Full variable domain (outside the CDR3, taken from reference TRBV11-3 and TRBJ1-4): EAGVVQSPRYKIIEKKQPVAFWCNPISGHNTLYWYLQNLGQGPELLIRYENEEAVDDSQLPKDRFSAERLKGVDSTLKIQPAELGDSAVYLCASSLSYRGTNEKLFFGSGTQLSVL.

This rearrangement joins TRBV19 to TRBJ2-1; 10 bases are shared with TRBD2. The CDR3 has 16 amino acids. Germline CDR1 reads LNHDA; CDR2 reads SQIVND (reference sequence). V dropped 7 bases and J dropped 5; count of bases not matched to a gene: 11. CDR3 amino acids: CASTNPLAGIDNEQFF. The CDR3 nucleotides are TGTGCCAGTACCAACCCACTAGCGGGAATCGACAATGAGCAGTTCTTC.

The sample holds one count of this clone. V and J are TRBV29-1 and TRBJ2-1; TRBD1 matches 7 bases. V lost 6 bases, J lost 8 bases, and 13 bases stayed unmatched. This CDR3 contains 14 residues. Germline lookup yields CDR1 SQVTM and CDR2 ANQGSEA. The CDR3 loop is CSVETGSQADEQFF. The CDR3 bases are TGCAGCGTGGAGACAGGGTCCCAGGCGGATGAGCAGTTCTTC.

This CDR3 reads CACDVMQGNEKLFF. The CDR3 DNA is TGTGCCTGCGACGTTATGCAGGGGAATGAAAAACTGTTTTTT. V is TRBV30 and J is TRBJ1-4; tentative D call: TRBD1 (6 bases). The CDR3 length is 14 residues. Germline V gives CDR1 GTSNPN, CDR2 SVGIG (reference sequence). Between the trimmed V and J ends, which lost 6 bases and 5 bases, there was a span of 16 bases. Together with reference TRBV30 and TRBJ1-4, the CDR3 gives the full variable domain: SQTIHQWPATLVQPVGSPLSLECTVEGTSNPNLYWYRQAAGRGLQLLFYSVGIGQISSEVPQNLSASRPQDRQFILSSKKLLLSDSGFYLCACDVMQGNEKLFFGSGTQLSVL.

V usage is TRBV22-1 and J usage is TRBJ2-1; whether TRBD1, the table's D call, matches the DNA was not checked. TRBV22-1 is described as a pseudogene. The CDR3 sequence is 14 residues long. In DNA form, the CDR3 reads TGTGCCAGCAGTTTAAGGGGAAATAAACATGAGCAGTTCTTC. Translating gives CASSLRGNKHEQFF.

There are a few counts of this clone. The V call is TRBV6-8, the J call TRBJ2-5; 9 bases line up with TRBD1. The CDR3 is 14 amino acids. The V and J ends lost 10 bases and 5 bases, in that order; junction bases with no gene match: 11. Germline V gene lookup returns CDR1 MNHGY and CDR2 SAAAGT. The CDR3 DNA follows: TGTGCCATCAGGGGACAGGGTAACGGGGAGACCCAGTACTTC. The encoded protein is CAIRGQGNGETQYF.

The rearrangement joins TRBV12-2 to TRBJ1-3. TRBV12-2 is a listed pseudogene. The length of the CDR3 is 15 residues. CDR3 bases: TGTGCCTGGCTTCGGGGAGGGGATGGTGGAAACACCATATATTTT. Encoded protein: CAWLRGGDGGNTIYF.